This section outlines one T cell receptor (beta chain) sequence together with its context. This clonotype was seen at least ten times. The target of this receptor is not known. No base quality information exists; no much larger clone differs at one position. This record comes from a study of T cells in Graves' hyperthyroidism and ophthalmopathy (dated by TCRdb to 2018 to 2020). Background on the whole study: Peripheral blood samples were taken at initial diagnosis, before any treatment was given. The 100 or so discovery patients were randomly split 7:3 into training and test sets. Prospective prediction of ophthalmopathy was tested in an independent validation cohort of 18 to 20 hyperthyroidism patients and some 17 patients who later progressed to ophthalmopathy. After blood sampling, hyperthyroidism patients were treated with methimazole at a starting dose of 30 mg daily, and ophthalmopathy patients were treated with high-dose intravenous methylprednisolone. To identify TCR V-J signatures that set the groups apart, the researchers used a discovery cohort of approximately 98 patients, made up of fewer than 50 with Graves' ophthalmopathy and about 55 with stable Graves' hyperthyroidism. In about 6 Graves' hyperthyroidism patients, the study also compared T-cell repertoires from thyroid tissue with T-cell repertoires from blood. According to the paper, TCR Vbeta CDR3 sequencing was carried out on over 130 peripheral blood samples, which came from 40 to 45 ophthalmopathy, fewer than 80 hyperthyroidism and about 17 progressor patients. The study at large found these results: In validation, the model predicted progression to ophthalmopathy a median of about 6.5 months before onset, with roughly 71% sensitivity and just under 75% specificity. No statistical method was used to set the sample size in advance, and investigators knew the group allocation. Ophthalmopathy was separated from stable hyperthyroidism by a 13 V-J signature model, with roughly 88% sensitivity and approximately 81% specificity obtained in cross-validation and 80%/75% obtained in testing. Most expanded thyroid clonotypes (frequency above 0.001) were also detected in blood, a finding suggesting that blood repertoires may reflect thyroid immune responses.

Between the V and J ends, shortened by 8 bases and 4 bases respectively, the junction contains 15 bases. CDR1 MNHNS and CDR2 SASEGT were looked up in the germline V gene. The CDR3 runs 13 residues from the cysteine to the phenylalanine. Of the read, only the CDR3 DNA is kept; its 39 bases are in frame from base 1. Amplification of TCR beta CDR3 regions was carried out from RNA transcripts. A first-round RT-PCR of the TCR CDR3 used the HTBI primer set with the Qiagen OneStep RT-PCR kit. A second multiplex PCR round built the libraries, followed by size selection and purification. The libraries were sequenced on an Illumina HiSeq2000 using paired-end 100 bp reads. From the authors' description of their analysis: Raw data were processed with SOAPnuke, discarding reads with adapters, uncalled bases, mean Phred below 15, or no exact constant-primer or identifier match. High-quality paired reads were merged with COPE v1.2.5, and unique nucleotide sequences were defined as clonotypes. Clonotypes were aligned to IMGT TRBV, TRBD and TRBJ reference segments using MiTCR v1.1. Only V-J combinations with frequency above 0.0001, covering approximately 99% of repertoires, were analysed. A TCS score was defined as the ratio of F50 (clonal expansion) to E x V (chaos), with BLOSUM62-based TCRdist applied between CDR3 peptides within each V-J. Welch's t-statistics and random forest reduced around 550 V-J features to 13, which were used in a naive Bayes classifier (R e1071). In-frame beta chains were kept once TCRdb had trimmed the public reads at Q25 with fastp and called clones with MiXCR. Rows merge per CDR3 protein into single entries with the most common DNA and genes. The authors' filters were not applied to this entry. This sample gives roughly 500,000 distinct CDR3 sequences in total; approximately 15% of them show up just once. Together, the top ten hold 4.5% to 6% of the sample.

The hyperthyroidism patients were between 18 and 65 years old and newly diagnosed, with a disease duration of less than 2 months. Exclusion was applied to patients with uncontrolled infections, other autoimmune diseases, pregnancy or lactation. Diagnoses were based on clinical symptoms, serum thyroxine and TRAb, thyroid ultrasound and orbital computed tomography. Blood from progressor patients was drawn when they were first diagnosed with hyperthyroidism, before any ophthalmopathy symptoms appeared. PBMCs were separated from roughly 10 ml of fresh peripheral blood using Ficoll-Paque density gradient centrifugation. Progressor patients were defined as those initially diagnosed with Graves' hyperthyroidism in whom ophthalmopathy developed during follow-up. Total RNA was extracted with Trizol reagent, and quality was checked on an Agilent 2100 Bioanalyzer.

The rearrangement joined TRBV6-1 to TRBJ2-7; 6 matching bases give a weak D call of TRBD1. This TCR was sampled from a woman between 25 and 40 years old with Graves' hyperthyroidism that later progressed to Graves' ophthalmopathy. The sequencing sample was made of blood. In nucleotides, the sequence is TGTGCCAGCGGTATGAGGACAGATTACGAGCAGTACTTC. It translates to CASGMRTDYEQYF.